This T cell receptor beta chain was captured by sequencing in a study of vaccination effects on CD4 cells after COVID-19. In germline, CDR1 is SNHLY, CDR2 FYNNEI. With V trimmed by 4 bases and J by 4 bases, 9 bases remained unmatched. This CDR3 is built from 15 residues. Clones were read by immunoSEQ multiplex PCR, and TCRdb kept only the in-frame ones, dropping some. Of fewer than 25,000 clones listed, about 63% are singletons. Concerning this clone: Its antigen is undetermined.

Antigen-specific CD4+ T cells were expanded with viral peptide pools in the ViraFEST assay before sequencing. Following culture for under 12 days, CD4+ T cells were isolated. Prior SARS-CoV-2 infection was absent in the vaccine recipients, as shown by negative nucleocapsid antibodies. Half-medium replacement with IL-2 medium occurred on days 3 and 7. Sequenced material: CD4+ T cells from PBMCs cultured with HCoV-NL63 spike peptides, taken before COVID-19 vaccination. This TCR was sampled from a human donor who received a COVID-19 vaccine. V and J are TRBV2 and TRBJ1-1; 7 bases line up with TRBD1. The CDR3 loop is CASSVTGVGGTEAFF. The CDR3 DNA follows: TGTGCCAGCAGTGTTACAGGGGTTGGTGGCACTGAAGCTTTCTTT.